The text below deals with one TCR beta chain. This sample stems from a study of shared clonotypes between healthy human individuals. The method was immunoSEQ multiplex PCR; TCRdb's version includes in-frame clones alone and lacks a portion of them. The sample shows about 2.4 million clones, 90% to 95% of them seen only once. Germline CDR1 and CDR2: SGHRS and YFSETQ. V trimming: 1 base; J trimming: 3 bases; junction bases outside the gene matches: 4. The length of the CDR3 is 15 residues. The genes are TRBV5-1 and TRBJ2-7; 10 bases are shared with TRBD1. Sequenced material: naive CD4+ T cells from PBMCs. Subset given: CD45RA+ positively selected. The sequence was collected from a man younger than 35 in good health. Some clones in this sample may be carry-over from other donors' samples. The CDR3 reads CASSLPGTGVYEQYF. The CDR3 DNA follows: TGCGCCAGCAGCTTGCCCGGGACAGGGGTCTACGAGCAGTACTTC.